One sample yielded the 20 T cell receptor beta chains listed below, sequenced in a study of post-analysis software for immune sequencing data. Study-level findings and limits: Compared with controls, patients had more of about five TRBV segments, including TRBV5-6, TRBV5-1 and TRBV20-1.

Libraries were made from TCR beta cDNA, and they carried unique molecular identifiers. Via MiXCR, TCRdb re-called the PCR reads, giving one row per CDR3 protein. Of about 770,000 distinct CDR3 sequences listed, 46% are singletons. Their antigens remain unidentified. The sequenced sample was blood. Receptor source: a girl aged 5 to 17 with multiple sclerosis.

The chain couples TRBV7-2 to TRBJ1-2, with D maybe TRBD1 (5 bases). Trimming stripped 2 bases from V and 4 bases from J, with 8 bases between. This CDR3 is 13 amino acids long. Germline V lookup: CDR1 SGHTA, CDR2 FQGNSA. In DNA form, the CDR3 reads TGTGCCAGCAGCTTACCCAGGGTCTATGGCTACACCTTC. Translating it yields CASSLPRVYGYTF.

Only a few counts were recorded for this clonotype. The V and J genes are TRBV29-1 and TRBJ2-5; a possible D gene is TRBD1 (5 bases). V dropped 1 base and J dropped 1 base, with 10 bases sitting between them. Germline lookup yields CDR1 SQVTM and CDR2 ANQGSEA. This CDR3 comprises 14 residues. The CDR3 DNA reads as TGCAGCGTTGAAGCGAGTGGGGCCCAAGAGACCCAGTACTTC. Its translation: CSVEASGAQETQYF.

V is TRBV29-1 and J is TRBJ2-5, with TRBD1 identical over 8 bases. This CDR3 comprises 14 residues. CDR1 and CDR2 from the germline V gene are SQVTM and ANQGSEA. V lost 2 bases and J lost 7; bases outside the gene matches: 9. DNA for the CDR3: TGCAGCGTTGAATTCAGGGGGCAAATGGGGACCCAGTACTTC. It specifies CSVEFRGQMGTQYF.

This CDR3 reads CSVRGGPSTDTQYF. The CDR3 DNA sequence: TGCAGCGTTCGGGGGGGCCCTAGCACAGATACGCAGTATTTT. The chain carries TRBV29-1 and TRBJ2-3, with 8 bases that match TRBD2. The junction had 4 bases not matched to a gene; V was cut back by 5 bases and J by 0 bases. The CDR3 is 14 amino acids. The germline CDR1 and CDR2 sequences are SQVTM and ANQGSEA.

The CDR3 region is CSAVSGKETQYF. The DNA for the CDR3 is TGCAGTGCTGTTAGCGGTAAAGAGACCCAGTACTTC. This sequence joins TRBV20-1 and TRBJ2-7; D possibly corresponds to TRBD2 (6 bases). The closer fit of TRBJ2-5 to the DNA end suggests the J call may be wrong. There are 12 residues in the CDR3. Germline V lookup: CDR1 DFQATT, CDR2 SNEGSKA (reference sequence).

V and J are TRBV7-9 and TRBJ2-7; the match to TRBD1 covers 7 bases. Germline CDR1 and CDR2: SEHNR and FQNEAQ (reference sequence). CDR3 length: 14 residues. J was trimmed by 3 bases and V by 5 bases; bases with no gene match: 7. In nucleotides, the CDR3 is TGTGCCAGCAGCCGTCCGGGACAGTACTACGAGCAGTACTTC. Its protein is CASSRPGQYYEQYF. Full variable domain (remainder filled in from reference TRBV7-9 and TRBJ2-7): DTGVSQNPRHKITKRGQNVTFRCDPISEHNRLYWYRQTLGQGPEFLTYFQNEAQLEKSRLLSDRFSAERPKGSFSTLEIQRTEQGDSAMYLCASSRPGQYYEQYFGPGTRLTVT.

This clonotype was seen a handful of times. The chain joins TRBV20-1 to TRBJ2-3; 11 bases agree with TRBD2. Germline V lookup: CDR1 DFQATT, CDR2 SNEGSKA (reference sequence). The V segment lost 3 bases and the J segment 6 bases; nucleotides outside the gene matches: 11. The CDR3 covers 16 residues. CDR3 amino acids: CSASSETSGIGDTQYF. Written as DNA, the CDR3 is TGCAGTGCTAGCTCTGAGACTAGCGGGATTGGGGATACGCAGTATTTT.

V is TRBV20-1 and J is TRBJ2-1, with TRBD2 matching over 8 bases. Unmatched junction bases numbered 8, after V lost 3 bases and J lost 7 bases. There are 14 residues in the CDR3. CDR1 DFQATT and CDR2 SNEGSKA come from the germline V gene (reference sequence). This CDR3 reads CSASRLAGLNEQFF. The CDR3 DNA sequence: TGCAGTGCTAGTAGGCTAGCGGGCTTAAATGAGCAGTTCTTC.

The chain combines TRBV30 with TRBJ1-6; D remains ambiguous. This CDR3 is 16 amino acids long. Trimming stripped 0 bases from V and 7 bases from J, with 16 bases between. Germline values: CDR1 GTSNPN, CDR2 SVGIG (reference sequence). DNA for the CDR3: TGTGCCTGGAGTGTTCTGGGCAGAGCCGCGAATTCACCCCTCCACTTT. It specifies CAWSVLGRAANSPLHF. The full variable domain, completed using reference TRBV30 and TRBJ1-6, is SQTIHQWPATLVQPVGSPLSLECTVEGTSNPNLYWYRQAAGRGLQLLFYSVGIGQISSEVPQNLSASRPQDRQFILSSKKLLLSDSGFYLCAWSVLGRAANSPLHFGNGTRLTVT.

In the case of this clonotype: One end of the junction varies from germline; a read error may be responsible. CDR3 protein: CTSTGIRAGTEAFF. CDR3 in DNA: TGTACCAGCACGGGTATCAGGGCCGGAACTGAAGCTTTCTTT. The chain couples TRBV6-6 to TRBJ1-1; possibly TRBD1 for D (5 bases). Germline lookup yields CDR1 MNHNY and CDR2 SVGAGI (reference sequence). The CDR3 runs to 14 residues.

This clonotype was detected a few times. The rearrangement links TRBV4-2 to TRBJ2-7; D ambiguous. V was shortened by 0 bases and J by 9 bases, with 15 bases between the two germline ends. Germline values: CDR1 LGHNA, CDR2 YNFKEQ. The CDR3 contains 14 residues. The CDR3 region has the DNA TGTGCCAGCAGCCAAGATGGCCCGGTCGGCGGGCAGTACTTC. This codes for CASSQDGPVGGQYF.

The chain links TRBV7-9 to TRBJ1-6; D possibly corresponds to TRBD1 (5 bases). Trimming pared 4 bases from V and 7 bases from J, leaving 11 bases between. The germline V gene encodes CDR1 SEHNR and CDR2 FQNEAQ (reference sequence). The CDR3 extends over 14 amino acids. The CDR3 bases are TGTGCCAGCAGCTCCCAGGGTTGGAATTCACCCCTCCACTTT. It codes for CASSSQGWNSPLHF.

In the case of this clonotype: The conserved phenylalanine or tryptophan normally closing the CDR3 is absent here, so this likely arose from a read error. The CDR3 bases are TGTGCCAGCAGCCAAGATATGGGGGAGGGCGATGATACGCAGTATTGT. Translated: CASSQDMGEGDDTQYC. The V gene is TRBV4-2, the J gene TRBJ2-3; 7 nucleotides match TRBD2. In germline, CDR1 is LGHNA, CDR2 YNFKEQ. V was pared by 0 bases and J by 6 bases, with 9 bases of the junction left unmatched. This CDR3 spans 16 amino acids.

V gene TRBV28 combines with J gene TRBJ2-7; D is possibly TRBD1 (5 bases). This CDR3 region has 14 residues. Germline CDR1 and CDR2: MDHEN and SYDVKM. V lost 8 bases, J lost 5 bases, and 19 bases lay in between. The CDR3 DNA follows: TGTGCCAGCCAAGGGGCGGAAGCAGTCCACGAGCAGTACTTC. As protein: CASQGAEAVHEQYF.

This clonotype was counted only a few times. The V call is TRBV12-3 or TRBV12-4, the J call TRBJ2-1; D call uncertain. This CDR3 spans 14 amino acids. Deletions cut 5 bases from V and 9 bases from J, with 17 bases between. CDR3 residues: CASSPGSISGEQFF. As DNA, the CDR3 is TGTGCCAGCAGTCCCGGGTCCATCTCGGGTGAGCAGTTCTTC.

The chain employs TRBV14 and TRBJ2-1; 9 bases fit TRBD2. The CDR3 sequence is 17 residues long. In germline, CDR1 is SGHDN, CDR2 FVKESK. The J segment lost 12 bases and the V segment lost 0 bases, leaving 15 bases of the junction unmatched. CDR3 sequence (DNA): TGTGCCAGCAGCCAAGAGCAAGGAGCGGGAGGTGATCTGGGGCAGTTCTTC. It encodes CASSQEQGAGGDLGQFF.

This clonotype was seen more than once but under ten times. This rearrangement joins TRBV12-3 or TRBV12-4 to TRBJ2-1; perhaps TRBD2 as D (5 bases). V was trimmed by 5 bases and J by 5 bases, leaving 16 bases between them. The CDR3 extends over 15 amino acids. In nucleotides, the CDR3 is TGTGCCAGCAGTCGGCGGACTCCCAGCAACAATGAGCAGTTCTTC. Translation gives CASSRRTPSNNEQFF.

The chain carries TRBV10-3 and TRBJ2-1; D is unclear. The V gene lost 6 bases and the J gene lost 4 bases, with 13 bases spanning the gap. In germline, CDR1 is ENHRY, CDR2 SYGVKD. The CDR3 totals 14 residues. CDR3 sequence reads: CAIRDVGRYNEQFF. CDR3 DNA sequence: TGTGCCATCAGGGACGTCGGCAGATACAATGAGCAGTTCTTC.

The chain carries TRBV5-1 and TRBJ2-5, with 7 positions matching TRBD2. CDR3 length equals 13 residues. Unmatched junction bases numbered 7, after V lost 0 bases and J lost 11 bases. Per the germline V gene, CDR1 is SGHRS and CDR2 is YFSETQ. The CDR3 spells CASSLVAGEEQYF. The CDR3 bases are TGCGCCAGCAGCTTGGTGGCGGGGGAAGAGCAGTACTTC.

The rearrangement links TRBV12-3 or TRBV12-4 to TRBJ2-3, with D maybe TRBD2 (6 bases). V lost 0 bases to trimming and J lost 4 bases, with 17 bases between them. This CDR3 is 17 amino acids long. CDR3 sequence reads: CASSLALSGVPADTQYF. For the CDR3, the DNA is TGTGCCAGCAGTTTAGCGCTGTCGGGGGTCCCCGCAGATACGCAGTATTTT.